Listed below are T cell receptor beta chains from one sample, sequenced in a study of cytomegalovirus exposure and HLA in healthy donors. This table comes from immunoSEQ multiplex PCR, and its TCRdb copy is limited to in-frame clones, with some not included. The sample yields approximately 97,000 clones, about 62% seen once. Sequencing was carried out using PBMCs. These receptors were taken from a human donor in good health. CDR3s include the opening cysteine and the closing phenylalanine or tryptophan. A D gene is named only where the DNA matches it firmly.

length	V	D	J	CDR3
14	TRBV5-1	NA	TRBJ2-2	CASSQNPTPGELFF
13	TRBV6-1	NA	TRBJ1-4	CASTNRPNEKLFF
15	TRBV19	TRBD2	TRBJ2-7	CASSFGASGSYEQYF
16	TRBV6-6	NA	TRBJ2-7	CASRNPGARGRYEQYF
15	TRBV7-2	NA	TRBJ1-5	CASSLKADTYQPQHF
15	TRBV27	TRBD2	TRBJ2-1	CASSLAGGPYNEQFF
14	TRBV30	TRBD1	TRBJ2-7	CAWESTGGASEQYF
16	TRBV11-2	NA	TRBJ2-7	CASSSTSRSTLPEQYF
15	TRBV5-1	NA	TRBJ1-5	CASSLTGNSNQPQHF
14	TRBV2	NA	TRBJ2-3	CASSEDSNTDTQYF
15	TRBV10-2	TRBD2	TRBJ2-1	CASTYSGNFYNEQFF
16	TRBV28	TRBD2	TRBJ2-7	CASSSPGGRAPYEQYF
15	TRBV7-9	TRBD1	TRBJ1-1	CASSLEGSGGTEAFF
13	TRBV19	NA	TRBJ2-7	CASSAGRGVEQYF
15	TRBV27	NA	TRBJ2-1	CASSFSGLFMNEQFF
17	TRBV7-8	TRBD2	TRBJ2-1	CASTSQGGLAEYNEQFF
11	TRBV28	NA	TRBJ2-1	CASTRSYEQFF
13	TRBV5-1	NA	TRBJ1-4	CASRGLEVEKLFF
16	TRBV15	NA	TRBJ2-1	CATSRDRFSGHNEQFF
11	TRBV20-1	NA	TRBJ2-5	CSAVQSETQYF
17	TRBV27	TRBD2	TRBJ2-3	CASSLFFGLAGTDTQYF
14	TRBV7-9	NA	TRBJ2-3	CASSYGTFADTQYF
17	TRBV15	TRBD1	TRBJ2-2	CATSRRQGAISTGELFF
15	TRBV5-6	TRBD1	TRBJ2-5	CASSLFDRVQETQYF
12	TRBV6-7	NA	TRBJ1-5	CASSTPGGTQHF
16	TRBV5-4	TRBD1	TRBJ2-3	CASSTPRQGLPDTQYF
13	TRBV9	NA	TRBJ1-1	CASSGGENTEAFF
15	TRBV29-1	TRBD1	TRBJ2-3	CSVEGTGNSLDTQYF
16	TRBV27	TRBD2	TRBJ2-1	CASSVTSGSSYNEQFF
15	TRBV6-5	TRBD2	TRBJ2-1	CASRGLGVSYNEQFF
18	TRBV5-6	NA	TRBJ2-2	CASSSRWGGRSNTGELFF
12	TRBV28	TRBD1	TRBJ1-2	CASSWTGYGYTF